One and the same sample provided the 22 T cell receptor beta chains below, sequenced in a study of a mutant IDH1 vaccine in newly diagnosed glioma. Sample time point: baseline, week 1 (first vaccination visit). The treatment is: pre-vaccination baseline after standard-of-care therapy. Profiling relied on immunoSEQ multiplex PCR, and the TCRdb table lists in-frame clones only, not all of them. The sample contains 65,000 to 70,000 clones, more than 70% of which appear only once. The sample here was peripheral blood mononuclear cells (PBMCs), taken from a glioma patient treated with radiotherapy, temozolomide or both. These receptors were obtained from a woman under 30 with glioma. Some clones in this sample may be carry-over from other donors' samples.

This chain joins TRBV9 and TRBJ2-3; 11 bases line up with TRBD2. J lost 2 bases, V lost 2 bases, and 7 bases had no gene match. Per germline, CDR1 SGDLS and CDR2 YYNGEE. This CDR3 contains 17 residues. The CDR3 DNA is TGTGCCAGCAGCGTGGTAGCGGGAGGGCCGTTCACAGATACGCAGTATTTT. Protein sequence: CASSVVAGGPFTDTQYF.

The rearrangement links TRBV6-5 to TRBJ2-1; 7 nucleotides line up with TRBD2. Germline CDR1 reads MNHEY; CDR2 reads SVGAGI. This CDR3 has 15 amino acids. With 4 bases clipped from V and 7 bases from J, the junction kept 10 bases outside the gene matches. The CDR3 DNA is TGTGCCAGCAGTTTCCCCGTGGGGGGGAAGAATGAGCAGTTCTTC. This encodes CASSFPVGGKNEQFF.

This rearrangement joins TRBV19 to TRBJ2-3, with TRBD2 matching over 13 bases. This CDR3 spans 15 amino acids. Trimming took 3 bases from V and 6 from J; bases not matched to a gene: 3. Germline CDR1 is LNHDA and CDR2 is SQIVND (reference sequence). CDR3 nucleotide sequence: TGTGCCAGTAGTATTGGACTAGCGGGAGCGGATACGCAGTATTTT. Translated: CASSIGLAGADTQYF.

The rearrangement uses TRBV20-1 and TRBJ2-7; maybe TRBD2 (5 bases). Trimming pared 2 bases from V and 7 bases from J, leaving 9 bases between. Germline assignment: CDR1 DFQATT and CDR2 SNEGSKA (reference sequence). CDR3 length: 11 amino acids. The CDR3 region is CSARRSGEQYF. For the CDR3, the DNA is TGCAGTGCTAGACGATCGGGGGAGCAGTACTTC.

The gene calls are TRBV7-9 and TRBJ2-7; 7 nucleotides agree with TRBD1. Germline trimming cut 1 base from V and 5 bases from J; bases unmatched to any gene: 5. The CDR3 totals 14 residues. Germline values: CDR1 SEHNR, CDR2 FQNEAQ (reference sequence). CDR3 nucleotide sequence: TGTGCCAGCAGCTTAGGACAGGGCGTCGACGAGCAGTACTTC. Its protein is CASSLGQGVDEQYF.

In DNA, the CDR3 is TGTGCCAGCAGCTCGACAGGGGCATCACCCCTCCACTTT. This gives the protein CASSSTGASPLHF. This chain connects TRBV5-6 to TRBJ1-6; TRBD1 agrees at 8 bases. The V gene end was trimmed by 3 bases and the J gene end by 10 bases; junction bases not matched to a gene: 3. Germline V gives CDR1 SGHDT, CDR2 YYEEEE. The CDR3 contains 13 residues.

The chain has TRBV29-1 and TRBJ2-7, with D possibly matching TRBD1 (6 bases). The CDR3 has 12 amino acids. Per germline, CDR1 SQVTM and CDR2 ANQGSEA. V was pared by 6 bases and J by 3 bases, with 12 bases between. DNA of the CDR3: TGCAGCGTGCGACAGGTAGGCTACGAGCAGTACTTC. Protein: CSVRQVGYEQYF.

This clone has only one observation. The chain employs TRBV5-1 and TRBJ1-1, with 8 bases aligning to TRBD1. The germline CDR1 and CDR2 sequences are SGHRS and YFSETQ. The CDR3 length is 16 residues. V trimming: 0 bases; J trimming: 6 bases; junction bases outside the gene matches: 10. CDR3 in DNA: TGCGCCAGCAGCTTGGGGCAGGGGGCCCCAAACGCTGAAGCTTTCTTT. Encoded protein: CASSLGQGAPNAEAFF.

V gene TRBV5-1 combines with J gene TRBJ2-7, with TRBD2 matching over 14 bases. Trimming cost V 3 bases and J 6 bases; bases outside gene matches: 8. The V gene's germline CDR1 is SGHRS and CDR2 YFSETQ. The CDR3 length is 16 residues. CDR3 DNA: TGCGCCAGCAGCTCGGGACTAGCGGGAGCCTTGGGCGAGCAGTACTTC. Amino acids: CASSSGLAGALGEQYF.

This sequence joins TRBV11-3 and TRBJ2-7; D not resolved. Germline V gene lookup returns CDR1 SGHNT and CDR2 YENEEA. V gave up 2 bases and J gave up 0 bases, with 11 bases separating them. This CDR3 spans 15 amino acids. CDR3 DNA sequence: TGTGCCAGCAGCTTACTGAGTCTAAGCTCCTACGAGCAGTACTTC. This translates into CASSLLSLSSYEQYF. The full variable domain, in which reference TRBV11-3 and TRBJ2-7 provide the parts outside the CDR3, is EAGVVQSPRYKIIEKKQPVAFWCNPISGHNTLYWYLQNLGQGPELLIRYENEEAVDDSQLPKDRFSAERLKGVDSTLKIQPAELGDSAVYLCASSLLSLSSYEQYFGPGTRLTVT.

This sequence joins TRBV7-2 and TRBJ1-5; D is undetermined. From germline, CDR1 is SGHTA and CDR2 FQGNSA. CDR3 size: 15 residues. V was shortened by 6 bases and J by 2 bases, with 14 bases between the two germline ends. CDR3 protein: CASSRTPGGNQPQHF. CDR3 coding DNA: TGTGCCAGCAGTCGGACTCCTGGGGGCAATCAGCCCCAGCATTTT.

This clone was detected only once. This chain links TRBV6-1 with TRBJ1-3; the D is unclear. V was clipped by 4 bases and J by 0 bases, with 7 bases between them. Germline assignment: CDR1 MNHNS and CDR2 SASEGT. This CDR3 is 14 amino acids long. CDR3 loop: CASSGRTSGNTIYF. CDR3 DNA: TGTGCCAGCAGTGGCAGGACCTCTGGAAACACCATATATTTT.

This clone was seen just once. This CDR3 reads CASREVEETQYF. The CDR3 DNA is TGTGCCAGCAGGGAAGTGGAGGAGACCCAGTACTTC. The rearrangement joins TRBV7-8 to TRBJ2-5; D gene ambiguous. The CDR3 consists of 12 residues. Trimming removed 6 bases at V and 5 bases at J, with 10 bases between. CDR1 and CDR2 from the germline V gene are SGHVS and FQNEAQ.

The rearrangement links TRBV5-4 to TRBJ2-5, with D possibly TRBD1 on 5 matching bases. Trimming cost V 0 bases and J 6 bases, with 18 bases left between them. Looked up from germline, CDR1 is SGHNT and CDR2 is YYREEE (reference sequence). This CDR3 has 16 amino acids. The CDR3 here is CASSLATGIGAKTQYF. CDR3 bases: TGTGCCAGCAGCTTGGCCACGGGTATTGGGGCGAAGACCCAGTACTTC. Full variable domain (remainder filled in from reference TRBV5-4 and TRBJ2-5): ETGVTQSPTHLIKTRGQQVTLRCSSQSGHNTVSWYQQALGQGPQFIFQYYREEENGRGNFPPRFSGLQFPNYSSELNVNALELDDSALYLCASSLATGIGAKTQYFGPGTRLLVL.

This clone was detected once. V gene TRBV6-4 combines with J gene TRBJ2-3; 10 nucleotides match TRBD2. Germline-derived CDR1 and CDR2 are MRHNA and SNTAGT. Trimming at V came to 0 bases and at J to 6 bases, leaving 6 bases not matched to a gene. The CDR3 is 16 amino acids. CDR3 DNA: TGTGCCAGCAGTGACTCGACACTAGCGGGGATCGATACGCAGTATTTT. This gives the protein CASSDSTLAGIDTQYF.

This rearrangement joins TRBV10-3 to TRBJ1-4; maybe TRBD1 (5 bases). Trimming shortened V by 8 bases and J by 4 bases, and 11 bases separated the two germline ends. This CDR3 is built from 13 residues. Per the germline V gene, CDR1 is ENHRY and CDR2 is SYGVKD. The CDR3 loop reads CAIRGENNEKLFF. In nucleotides, the CDR3 is TGTGCCATCCGAGGGGAGAATAATGAAAAACTGTTTTTT.

The chain recombines TRBV6-1 with TRBJ2-7; 7 nucleotides align to TRBD1. Germline CDR1 MNHNS, CDR2 SASEGT. The V and J ends lost 4 bases and 3 bases, in that order; junction bases with no gene match: 9. The CDR3 spans 15 residues. CDR3 amino acids: CASSARDRDHYEQYF. The CDR3 DNA is TGTGCCAGCAGTGCCCGGGACAGAGATCACTACGAGCAGTACTTC.

This clone has more than one count but fewer than ten. V gene TRBV7-6 combines with J gene TRBJ2-2, with 11 bases aligning to TRBD2. Losses at the gene ends were 4 bases for V and 8 bases for J; bases not matched to a gene: 9. Germline V CDR1 and CDR2: SGHVS, FNYEAQ. This CDR3 has 16 amino acids. CDR3 sequence reads: CASSSGTSGLSGELFF. The CDR3 nucleotides are TGTGCCAGCAGCTCCGGGACTAGCGGTTTGTCGGGGGAGCTGTTTTTT. Full variable domain (outside the CDR3, taken from reference TRBV7-6 and TRBJ2-2): GAGVSQSPRYKVTKRGQDVALRCDPISGHVSLYWYRQALGQGPEFLTYFNYEAQQDKSGLPNDRFSAERPEGSISTLTIQRTEQRDSAMYRCASSSGTSGLSGELFFGEGSRLTVL.

This clone has only one observation. This chain links TRBV15 with TRBJ1-6, with D maybe TRBD1 (5 bases). Germline CDR1 reads LNHNV; CDR2 reads YYDKDF (reference sequence). Trimming left V 1 base short and J 5 bases short, with 9 bases between. The CDR3 length is 15 residues. The CDR3 DNA follows: TGTGCCACCAGCAGAGCCCCGACAGATAATTCACCCCTCCACTTT. This gives the protein CATSRAPTDNSPLHF.

The V call is TRBV27, the J call TRBJ1-6; D is uncertain. The length of the CDR3 is 14 residues. V was trimmed by 2 bases and J by 5 bases, leaving 7 bases between them. Germline V lookup: CDR1 MNHEY, CDR2 SMNVEV (reference sequence). The CDR3 loop is CASSLGQNNSPLHF. Written as DNA, the CDR3 is TGTGCCAGCAGTTTAGGGCAAAATAATTCACCCCTCCACTTT.

This chain joins TRBV5-4 and TRBJ2-5, with D perhaps matching TRBD1 (5 bases). The CDR3 loop spans 18 amino acids. V shed 1 base and J shed 2 bases, with 21 bases lying between them. Germline V gives CDR1 SGHNT, CDR2 YYREEE (reference sequence). CDR3 sequence reads: CASSLSLRRTHRQETQYF. The CDR3 bases are TGTGCCAGCAGCTTGTCTTTAAGACGGACACACCGGCAAGAGACCCAGTACTTC.

The chain is built from TRBV29-1 and TRBJ1-2; D is undetermined. This CDR3 is built from 12 residues. Germline V gives CDR1 SQVTM, CDR2 ANQGSEA. The V gene lost 8 bases and the J gene lost 4 bases, with 14 bases spanning the gap. The CDR3 region is CSCGELSYGYTF. In DNA form, the CDR3 reads TGCAGCTGTGGGGAACTTTCCTATGGCTACACCTTC.